This TCR beta chain was captured in a study of T-cell reconstitution after alpha-beta-depleted transplantation in children (dated by TCRdb to the mid-2010s). Turning to the overall study: Using TCR repertoire profiling, the study quantitatively followed how T-cell immune reconstitution unfolded in children after TCRalphabeta/CD19-depleted allogeneic hematopoietic cell transplantation.

The treatment or condition label here, explained by the study, means: allogeneic hematopoietic cell transplantation with graft depleted of TCRalphabeta T cells and CD19 B cells. TCRalphabeta/CD19-depleted allogeneic hematopoietic cell grafts were given to the transplant recipients, all of whom were children. There are 14 amino acids in the CDR3, from cysteine to phenylalanine inclusive. CDR3 DNA only is kept here, 42 bases in frame from base 1. The germline V gene (reference sequence) supplies CDR1 MNHEY and CDR2 SMNVEV. V was cut back by 3 bases and J by 6 bases, leaving a gap of 15 bases between them. Findings and caveats that apply to the study as a whole: The high TCRbeta diversity at day 60 in some patients was ascribed to recipient T cells and intrathymic progenitors that had survived conditioning. The frequencies of hyperexpanded clones fell over the following months, and after one year, T-cell counts and TCRbeta diversity were mostly attributed to newly produced T cells. Apparently early alphabetaT-cell count recovery about two months after transplant reportedly relied on only several hundred rapidly expanded clones derived from non-depleted graft cells.

In its sample, this clonotype was seen many times. Its antigen is currently not known. Within one base of it there is no much larger clone, and no base qualities were kept. Libraries were prepared through PCR. TCRdb names Illumina HiSeq 2500 as the instrument used. TCR library preparation used molecular barcoding, with unique molecular identifiers applied to normalize quantification of the TCRbeta repertoire. TCRdb handled the public reads itself, with Q25 trimming in fastp and clone calling in MiXCR, and kept productive beta chains. Entries are consolidated by CDR3 protein sequence, retaining the most common genes and DNA. The sample has over 200,000 distinct CDR3 sequences on record, roughly a tenth of them singletons. Clones ranked in the top ten supply 28% of the sample.

This receptor was identified in a child under two years old with acute myeloid leukemia, due to receive a stem cell transplant. The chain couples TRBV27 to TRBJ2-7; the D gene is perhaps TRBD2, on 6 matching bases. The sample here was PBMCs, taken before TCRalphabeta/CD19-depleted stem cell transplant. The nucleotide sequence reads TGTGCCAGCAGTTTCGCGTCTAGCGTCTCCGAGCAGTACTTC. This translates into CASSFASSVSEQYF.